This TCR beta chain was sequenced in a study of T cell responses to AZD1222 COVID-19 vaccine (dated by TCRdb to the early 2020s). About the study as a whole: TCR sequencing was performed for fewer than 250 trial participants, of whom roughly 200 were given two doses of AZD1222 and 26 were given two doses of MenACWY control vaccine. Trial participants were enrolled by age into subgroups of 18-55, 56-69 and 70-plus years, and roughly 150, 30 and 60 TCR-sequenced participants, respectively, were included in these subgroups. Here is what the overall study found, with its caveats: Because no day 14 peak-response samples were available, the repertoires could be characterized only after the peak T cell response. Nearly half of unique spike-specific TCRs reportedly recognized epitopes outside regions mutated in the B.1.351 and B.1.1.7 variants. Participants were mostly white British, with more females than males. The authors suggested clonal diversity may have been underestimated. Conclusions about previously exposed vaccinees are limited because only six or seven AZD1222 recipients were SARS-CoV-2 seropositive at baseline. CD4 TCRs associated with the vaccine covered the entire spike protein, and the dominant responses were in regions 160-218 and 743-854. After two AZD1222 doses, both the breadth and the depth of spike-specific TCRs were significantly higher than at day 0 and than in MenACWY recipients. In the small 56-69-year group, the increase in depth fell short of significance, most likely because of low power.

Read against the paper, the sample's time point label means: baseline before first vaccination. The treatment or condition label on this specimen signifies: meningococcal conjugate vaccine given as trial control. Vaccinee samples came from UK trials COV001 and COV002, including a single-blind randomized controlled phase 2/3 trial of AZD1222 (ChAdOx1 nCoV-19) in healthy adults. For TCRbeta chain sequencing, PBMC samples from trial participants were taken at day 0 and at day 28 after the second dose. The CDR3 regions of human TCRbeta chains were subjected to immunosequencing. Concerning the study's data processing: TCRs in the repertoires were matched against a reference library of SARS-CoV-2-specific TCRs that had been generated with the MIRA antigen-specificity platform. Breadth meant the fraction of unique TCRs that were SARS-CoV-2-associated, whereas depth meant the fraction of total T cells that were SARS-CoV-2-associated. Using the MIRA data, every spike-specific TCR was mapped to the spike region that the TCR reacted to and assigned to either a CD4 or a CD8 class. Log10-transformed breadth and depth values were compared by one-way ANOVA with Sidak's multiple comparisons tests. Here the immuneACCESS table is served through TCRdb, limited to in-frame sequences with V and J called. Missing clones are a known gap in these copies; in checked studies unresolved V genes cover under half, and the rest lacks a known reason. V, J and clone size are those of that table, while D and trimming were read from the DNA. Recorded for this sample are about 120,000 clones; 75% to 90% of them occurred a single time. Roughly 4% of the sample lies in the top ten.

From the cysteine up to the phenylalanine, the CDR3 has a length of 18 residues. Only CDR3 DNA remains: 54 bases, in frame from the first base. The junction shows trimming of 3 bases on V and 0 bases on J, plus 18 bases between the germline ends. From the germline V gene, CDR1 is SGHVS and CDR2 is FQNEAQ. About this clone: Its antigen remains undetermined. Qualities for individual bases were not recorded, and no much larger clone is one base off.

This specimen was peripheral blood, taken on day 0 of MenACWY control vaccination. The TCR comes from an adult in good health. Here the chain combines TRBV7-8 and TRBJ2-1; TRBD2 is a possible D gene, resting on 5 matching bases. This receptor carries the CDR3 CASSFLPSSGSSYNEQFF. The nucleotide sequence is given as TGTGCCAGCAGCTTTTTACCTTCAAGCGGTAGCTCCTACAATGAGCAGTTCTTC.